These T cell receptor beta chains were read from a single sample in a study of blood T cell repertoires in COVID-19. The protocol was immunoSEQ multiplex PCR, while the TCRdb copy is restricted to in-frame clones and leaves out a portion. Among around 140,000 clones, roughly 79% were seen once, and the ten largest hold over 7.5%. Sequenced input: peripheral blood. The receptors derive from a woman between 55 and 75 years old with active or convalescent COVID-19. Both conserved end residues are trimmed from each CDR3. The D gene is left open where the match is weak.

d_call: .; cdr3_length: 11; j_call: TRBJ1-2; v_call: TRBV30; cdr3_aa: AWRGAGVGGYT
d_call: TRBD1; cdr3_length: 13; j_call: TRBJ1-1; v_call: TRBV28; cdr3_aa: ASSGRGQVNTEAF
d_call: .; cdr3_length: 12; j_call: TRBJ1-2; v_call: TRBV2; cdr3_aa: ASSAGGANYGYT
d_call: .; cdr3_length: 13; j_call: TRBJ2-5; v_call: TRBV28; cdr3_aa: ASSYSTRAGETQY
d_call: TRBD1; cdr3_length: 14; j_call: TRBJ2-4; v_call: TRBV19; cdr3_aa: ASSPGTANAKNIQY
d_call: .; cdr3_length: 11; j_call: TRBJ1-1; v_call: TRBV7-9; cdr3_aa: ASSLEVGTEAF
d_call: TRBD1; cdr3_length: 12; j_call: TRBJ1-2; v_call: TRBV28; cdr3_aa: ASLNDRGAQGYT
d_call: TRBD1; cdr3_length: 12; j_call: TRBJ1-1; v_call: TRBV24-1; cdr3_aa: ATSSGGQNTEAF
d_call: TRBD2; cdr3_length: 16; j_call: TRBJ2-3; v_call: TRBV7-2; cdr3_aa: ASSPPPFGTSVTDTQY
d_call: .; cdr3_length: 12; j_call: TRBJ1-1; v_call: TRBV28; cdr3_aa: ASSDQGGNTEAF
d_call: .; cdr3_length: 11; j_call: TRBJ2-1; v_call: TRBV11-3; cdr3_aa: ASSSLIEGEQF
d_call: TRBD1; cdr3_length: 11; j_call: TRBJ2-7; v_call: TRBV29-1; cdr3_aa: SVDSGQSYEQY
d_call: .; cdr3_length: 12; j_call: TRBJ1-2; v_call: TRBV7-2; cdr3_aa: ASSLLDRNYGYT
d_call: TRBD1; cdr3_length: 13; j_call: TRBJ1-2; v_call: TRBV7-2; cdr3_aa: ASSLVWTGTYGYT
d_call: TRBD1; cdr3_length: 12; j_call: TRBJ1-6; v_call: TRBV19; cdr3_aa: ASSPTGGNSPLH